In its sample, the clone carrying this TCR beta chain was seen a few times. Its specificity is unknown. cDNA carried unique molecular identifiers, and a universal primer site was added by template switching. TCRdb called the 5' RACE reads again in MiXCR, with one record for every CDR3 protein. Altogether about 690,000 distinct CDR3 sequences are present, approximately 6.1% being singletons, with the ten largest covering 1.5% to 2%. Germline assignment: CDR1 SGHNT and CDR2 YENEEA. CDR3 length: 13 amino acids. V lost 5 bases, J lost 7 bases, and 15 bases lay in between. The data originate from a study of identical twins. General study results and limits: Researchers reported weaker excess twin sharing in beta out-of-frame sequences. The presence of invariant MAIT and iNKT cells could partly confound analyses of zero-insertion sequences. Models, which agreed with sharing between unrelated individuals, nonetheless underestimated the out-of-frame TCR alpha sharing seen in monozygotic twins.

The rearrangement uses TRBV11-3 and TRBJ2-7; D not resolved. Specimen: naive T cells sorted from blood. The receptor comes from a man aged 18 to 29 in good health. The CDR3 spells CASSPRLEGEQYV. CDR3 nucleotides: TGTGCCAGCAGCCCCCGGTTGGAAGGGGAGCAGTACGTC.